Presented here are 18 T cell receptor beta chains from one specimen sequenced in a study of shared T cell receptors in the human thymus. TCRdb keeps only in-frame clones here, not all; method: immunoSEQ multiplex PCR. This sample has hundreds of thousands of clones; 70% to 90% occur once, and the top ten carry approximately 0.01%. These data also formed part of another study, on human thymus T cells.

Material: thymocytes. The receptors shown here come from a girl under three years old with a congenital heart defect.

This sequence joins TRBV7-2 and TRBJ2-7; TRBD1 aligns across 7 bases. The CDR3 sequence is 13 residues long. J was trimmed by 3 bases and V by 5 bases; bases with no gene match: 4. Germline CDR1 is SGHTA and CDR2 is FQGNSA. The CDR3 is CASSPRTGYEQYF. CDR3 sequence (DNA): TGTGCCAGCAGCCCCAGGACAGGCTACGAGCAGTACTTC.

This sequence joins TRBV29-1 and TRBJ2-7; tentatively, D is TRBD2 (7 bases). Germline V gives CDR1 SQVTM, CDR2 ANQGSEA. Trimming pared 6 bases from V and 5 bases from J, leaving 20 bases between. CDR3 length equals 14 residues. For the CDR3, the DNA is TGCAGCGTGAACTTTCGCGGGGGCCTGAACGAGCAGTACTTC. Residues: CSVNFRGGLNEQYF.

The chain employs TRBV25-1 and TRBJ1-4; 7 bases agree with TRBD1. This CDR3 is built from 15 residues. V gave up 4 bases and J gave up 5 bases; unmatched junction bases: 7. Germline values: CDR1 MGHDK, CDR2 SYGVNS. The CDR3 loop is CASSASTGRNEKLFF. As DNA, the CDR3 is TGTGCCAGCAGTGCCTCGACAGGGAGAAATGAAAAACTGTTTTTT.

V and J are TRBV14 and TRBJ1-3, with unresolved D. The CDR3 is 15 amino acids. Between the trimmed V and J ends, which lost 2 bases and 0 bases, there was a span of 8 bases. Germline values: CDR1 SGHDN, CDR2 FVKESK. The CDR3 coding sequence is TGTGCCAGCAGCCAAAACAGCTTCTCTGGAAACACCATATATTTT. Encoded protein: CASSQNSFSGNTIYF.

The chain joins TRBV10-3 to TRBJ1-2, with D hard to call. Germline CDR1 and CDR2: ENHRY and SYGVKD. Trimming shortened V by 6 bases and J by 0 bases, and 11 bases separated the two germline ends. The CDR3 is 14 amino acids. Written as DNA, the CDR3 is TGTGCCATCAGATCTGACGGGGCTAACTATGGCTACACCTTC. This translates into CAIRSDGANYGYTF.

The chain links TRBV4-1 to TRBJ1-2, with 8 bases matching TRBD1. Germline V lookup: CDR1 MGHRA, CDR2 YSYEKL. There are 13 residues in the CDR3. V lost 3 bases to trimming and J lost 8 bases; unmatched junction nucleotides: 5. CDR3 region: CASSQAGQDGYTF. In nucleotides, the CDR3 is TGCGCCAGCAGCCAGGCGGGACAGGACGGCTACACCTTC.

CDR3: CASSQDPSGGAHEQYF. The CDR3 DNA is TGCGCCAGCAGCCAAGACCCTAGCGGGGGGGCCCACGAGCAGTACTTC. This rearrangement joins TRBV4-3 to TRBJ2-7, with 12 nucleotides matching TRBD2. Germline loops: CDR1 LGHNA, CDR2 YSLEER. Trimming removed 0 bases from V and 5 bases from J; junction bases left unmatched: 5. The CDR3 spans 16 residues.

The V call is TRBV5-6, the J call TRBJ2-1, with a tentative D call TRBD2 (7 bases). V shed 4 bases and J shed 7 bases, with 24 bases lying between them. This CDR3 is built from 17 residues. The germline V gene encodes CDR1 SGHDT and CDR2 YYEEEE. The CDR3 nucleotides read TGTGCCAGCAGCCCGACTAGGGGGGGGGCCGTGCGGAATGAGCAGTTCTTC. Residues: CASSPTRGGAVRNEQFF.

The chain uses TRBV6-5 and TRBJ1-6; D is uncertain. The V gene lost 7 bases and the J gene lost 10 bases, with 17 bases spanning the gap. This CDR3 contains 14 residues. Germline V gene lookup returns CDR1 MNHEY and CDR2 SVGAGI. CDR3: CASTPSVESSPLHF. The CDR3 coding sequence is TGTGCCAGCACCCCCTCGGTAGAGAGCTCACCCCTCCACTTT.

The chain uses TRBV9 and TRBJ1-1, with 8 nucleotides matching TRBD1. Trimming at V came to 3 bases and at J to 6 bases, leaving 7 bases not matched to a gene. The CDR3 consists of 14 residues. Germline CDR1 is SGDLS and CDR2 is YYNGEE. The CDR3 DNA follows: TGTGCCAGCAGCGGACCCCTACAGGGGGCTGAAGCTTTCTTT. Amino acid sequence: CASSGPLQGAEAFF.

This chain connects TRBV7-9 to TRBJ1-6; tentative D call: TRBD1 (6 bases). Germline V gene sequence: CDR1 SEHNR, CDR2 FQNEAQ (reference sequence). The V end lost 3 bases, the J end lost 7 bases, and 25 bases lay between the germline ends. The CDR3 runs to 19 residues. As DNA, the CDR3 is TGTGCCAGCAGCTTGGGGGACGGGGGGCTCTTCTATGAAAATTCACCCCTCCACTTT. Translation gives CASSLGDGGLFYENSPLHF.

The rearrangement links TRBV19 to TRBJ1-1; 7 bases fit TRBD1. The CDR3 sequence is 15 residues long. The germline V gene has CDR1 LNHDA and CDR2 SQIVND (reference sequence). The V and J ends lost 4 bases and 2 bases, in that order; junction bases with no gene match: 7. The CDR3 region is CASSTPRQGNTEAFF. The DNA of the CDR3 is TGTGCCAGTAGTACACCCCGACAGGGAAACACTGAAGCTTTCTTT.

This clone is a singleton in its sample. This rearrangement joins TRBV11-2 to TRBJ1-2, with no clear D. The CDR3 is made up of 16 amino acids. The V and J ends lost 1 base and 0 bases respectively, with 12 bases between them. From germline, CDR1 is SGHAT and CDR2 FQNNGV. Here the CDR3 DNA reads TGTGCCAGCAGCTTAGGGCCAGGCCGCCCTAACTATGGCTACACCTTC. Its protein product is CASSLGPGRPNYGYTF.

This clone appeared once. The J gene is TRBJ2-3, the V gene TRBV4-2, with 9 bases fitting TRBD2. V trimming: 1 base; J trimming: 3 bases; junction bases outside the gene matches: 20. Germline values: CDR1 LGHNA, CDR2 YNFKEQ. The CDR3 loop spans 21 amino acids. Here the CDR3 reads CASSQGWVSAGGVVWTDTQYF. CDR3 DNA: TGTGCCAGCAGCCAAGGGTGGGTGTCAGCGGGGGGCGTGGTATGGACAGATACGCAGTATTTT.

CDR3 DNA: TGCGCCAGCAGCTTGTTTCCCGCTCCCCTAGCGGGGGGCACCACAGATACGCAGTATTTT. Translating gives CASSLFPAPLAGGTTDTQYF. This rearrangement joins TRBV5-1 to TRBJ2-3, with 11 bases matching TRBD2. This CDR3 spans 20 amino acids. With V trimmed by 1 base and J by 2 bases, 15 bases remained unmatched. Germline V gives CDR1 SGHRS, CDR2 YFSETQ. Variable domain in full (rest from reference TRBV5-1 and TRBJ2-3): KAGVTQTPRYLIKTRGQQVTLSCSPISGHRSVSWYQQTPGQGLQFLFEYFSETQRNKGNFPGRFSGRQFSNSRSEMNVSTLELGDSALYLCASSLFPAPLAGGTTDTQYFGPGTRLTVL.

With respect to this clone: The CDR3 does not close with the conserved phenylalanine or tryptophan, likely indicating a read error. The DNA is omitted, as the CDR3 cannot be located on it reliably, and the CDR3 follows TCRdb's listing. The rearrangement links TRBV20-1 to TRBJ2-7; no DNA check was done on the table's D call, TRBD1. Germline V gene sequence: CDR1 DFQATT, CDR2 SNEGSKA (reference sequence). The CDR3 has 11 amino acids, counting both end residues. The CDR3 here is CSARSRGRLAI.

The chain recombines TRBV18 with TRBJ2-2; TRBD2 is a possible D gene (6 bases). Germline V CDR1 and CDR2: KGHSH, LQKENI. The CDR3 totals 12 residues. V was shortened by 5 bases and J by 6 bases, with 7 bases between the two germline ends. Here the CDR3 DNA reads TGTGCCAGCTCAGGGGGGTCCGGGGAGCTGTTTTTT. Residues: CASSGGSGELFF.

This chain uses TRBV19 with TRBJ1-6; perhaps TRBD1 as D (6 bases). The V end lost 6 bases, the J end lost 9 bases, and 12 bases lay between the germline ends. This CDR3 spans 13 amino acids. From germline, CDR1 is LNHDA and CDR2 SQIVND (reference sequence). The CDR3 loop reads CASSGGPGSPLHF. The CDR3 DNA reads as TGTGCCAGTAGCGGGGGGCCGGGTTCACCCCTCCACTTT.